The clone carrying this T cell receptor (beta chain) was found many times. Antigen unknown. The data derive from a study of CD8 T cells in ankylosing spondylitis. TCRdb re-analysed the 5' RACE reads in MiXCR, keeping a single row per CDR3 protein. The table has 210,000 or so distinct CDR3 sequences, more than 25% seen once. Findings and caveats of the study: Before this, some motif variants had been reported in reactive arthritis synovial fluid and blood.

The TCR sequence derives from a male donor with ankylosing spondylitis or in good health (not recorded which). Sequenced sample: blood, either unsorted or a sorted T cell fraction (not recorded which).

The CDR3 loop reads CASSLGHEQYF. CDR3 coding DNA: TGTGCCAGCAGCTTGGGACACGAGCAGTACTTC. The chain employs TRBV5-6 and TRBJ2-7; D remains unclear. Trimming removed 0 bases from V and 5 bases from J, with 3 bases in between. Per germline, CDR1 SGHDT and CDR2 YYEEEE. This CDR3 is 11 amino acids long.